Below, 29 T cell receptor beta chains from the same sample are listed, as sequenced in a study of CD8 T cells in Susac syndrome. When the RNA was reverse transcribed, random hexamers were used with an input of roughly 0.45 to 1 ug. From the immunoSEQ multiplex PCR reads, TCRdb called clonotypes with MiXCR, one entry per CDR3 protein. The sample has some 150,000 distinct CDR3 sequences; 94% are singletons. Sequences were obtained from CD8+ T cells from PBMCs. These receptors all stem from a human donor in good health.

The table lists this clonotype with a count of one. This sequence joins TRBV3-1 and TRBJ2-7, with 7 bases identical to TRBD2. The junction had 8 bases not matched to a gene; V was cut back by 5 bases and J by 7 bases. This CDR3 comprises 13 residues. Germline CDR1 and CDR2: LGHDT and YNNKEL (reference sequence). CDR3 loop: CASSKGLLREQYF. CDR3 coding DNA: TGTGCCAGCAGCAAGGGACTATTGCGGGAGCAGTACTTC.

This clonotype showed up just once. The chain is built from TRBV20-1 and TRBJ2-7; no clear D gene. CDR1 DFQATT and CDR2 SNEGSKA come from the germline V gene (reference sequence). This CDR3 has 15 amino acids. V shed 5 bases and J shed 3 bases, with 20 bases lying between them. The CDR3 sequence: CSALPFGRMHYEQYF. The CDR3 DNA sequence: TGCAGTGCTCTACCTTTTGGCAGGATGCACTACGAGCAGTACTTC.

This sequence joins TRBV4-2 and TRBJ2-1; 9 bases agree with TRBD2. CDR3 length: 16 residues. Germline CDR1 and CDR2: LGHNA and YNFKEQ. With 1 base clipped from V and 8 bases from J, the junction kept 9 bases outside the gene matches. CDR3 sequence reads: CASSQVGAGGMDEQFF. In DNA, the CDR3 is TGTGCCAGCAGCCAAGTCGGCGCGGGAGGGATGGATGAGCAGTTCTTC.

This chain connects TRBV9 to TRBJ1-1; D remains unclear. Trimming removed 7 bases from V and 7 bases from J, with 14 bases in between. The CDR3 is 12 amino acids. Germline-derived CDR1 and CDR2 are SGDLS and YYNGEE. The CDR3 DNA reads as TGTGCCAGCTCCAATGAGGTAGATGAAGCTTTCTTT. Its protein product is CASSNEVDEAFF.

The chain links TRBV7-9 to TRBJ1-1; D gene uncertain. CDR3 length: 15 amino acids. Germline values: CDR1 SEHNR, CDR2 FQNEAQ (reference sequence). V lost 4 bases and J lost 1, with 13 bases in between. In DNA, the CDR3 is TGTGCCAGCAGCTCCGGCTCAGGAAAGAACACTGAAGCTTTCTTT. As protein: CASSSGSGKNTEAFF. The full variable domain, with the rest looked up from reference TRBV7-9 and TRBJ1-1, is DTGVSQNPRHKITKRGQNVTFRCDPISEHNRLYWYRQTLGQGPEFLTYFQNEAQLEKSRLLSDRFSAERPKGSFSTLEIQRTEQGDSAMYLCASSSGSGKNTEAFFGQGTRLTVV.

The V gene is TRBV5-1, the J gene TRBJ2-7; D gene unclear. This CDR3 is 14 amino acids long. Germline CDR1 reads SGHRS; CDR2 reads YFSETQ. The V end was cut by 4 bases, the J end by 6 bases, with 17 bases between. CDR3 sequence (DNA): TGCGCCAGCAGCCCCAAGATAACGCGGCGCGAGCAGTACTTC. Translated, it gives CASSPKITRREQYF. Full variable domain (outside the CDR3, taken from reference TRBV5-1 and TRBJ2-7): KAGVTQTPRYLIKTRGQQVTLSCSPISGHRSVSWYQQTPGQGLQFLFEYFSETQRNKGNFPGRFSGRQFSNSRSEMNVSTLELGDSALYLCASSPKITRREQYFGPGTRLTVT.

This chain links TRBV27 with TRBJ2-1; the match to TRBD2 covers 9 bases. Germline-derived CDR1 and CDR2 are MNHEY and SMNVEV (reference sequence). Trimming at V came to 3 bases and at J to 8 bases, leaving 14 bases not matched to a gene. The CDR3 is 17 residues long. The CDR3 DNA is TGTGCCAGCAGTTTCCTCATAGCGGGAGAGGGGAGCGATGAGCAGTTCTTC. It encodes CASSFLIAGEGSDEQFF.

The chain links TRBV15 to TRBJ1-2; D unclear. There are 11 residues in the CDR3. Per germline, CDR1 LNHNV and CDR2 YYDKDF (reference sequence). V lost 6 bases to trimming and J lost 0 bases, with 2 bases between them. The CDR3 DNA reads TGTGCCACCAGGGCTAACTATGGCTACACCTTC. Translation: CATRANYGYTF. Drawing the rest from reference TRBV15 and TRBJ1-2, the complete variable domain is DAMVIQNPRYQVTQFGKPVTLSCSQTLNHNVMYWYQQKSSQAPKLLFHYYDKDFNNEADTPDNFQSRRPNTSFCFLDIRSPGLGDTAMYLCATRANYGYTFGSGTRLTVV.

This sequence joins TRBV29-1 and TRBJ2-7; D is possibly TRBD2 (5 bases). Per the germline V gene, CDR1 is SQVTM and CDR2 is ANQGSEA. The CDR3 consists of 15 residues. V lost 5 bases and J lost 0, with 17 bases in between. In nucleotides, the CDR3 is TGCAGCGTTAACGGAGGCGGGCTAAGCTCCTACGAGCAGTACTTC. This sequence encodes CSVNGGGLSSYEQYF.

The chain joins TRBV4-1 to TRBJ2-3; tentative D call: TRBD2 (6 bases). The V gene lost 3 bases and the J gene lost 3 bases, with 22 bases spanning the gap. The germline CDR1 and CDR2 sequences are MGHRA and YSYEKL. The CDR3 sequence is 18 residues long. The CDR3 spells CASSHPSGEEKVTDTQYF. The CDR3 DNA reads as TGCGCCAGCAGCCACCCCTCGGGGGAGGAAAAGGTGACAGATACGCAGTATTTT.

The chain couples TRBV20-1 to TRBJ2-1; 8 bases line up with TRBD2. In germline, CDR1 is DFQATT, CDR2 SNEGSKA (reference sequence). V trimming: 6 bases; J trimming: 5 bases; junction bases outside the gene matches: 9. The CDR3 has 14 residues. CDR3 sequence (DNA): TGCAGTGCCAGACCAACTAGCGGTCACAATGAGCAGTTCTTC. Its protein product is CSARPTSGHNEQFF.

The chain combines TRBV27 with TRBJ1-1; tentative D call: TRBD1 (6 bases). V dropped 4 bases and J dropped 0 bases, with 9 bases sitting between them. The CDR3 has 14 residues. CDR1 and CDR2 (germline): MNHEY, SMNVEV (reference sequence). Written as DNA, the CDR3 is TGTGCCAGCAGTTGGGGGGCGATGAACACTGAAGCTTTCTTT. Protein product: CASSWGAMNTEAFF.

The chain combines TRBV5-1 with TRBJ2-7, with D perhaps TRBD1 (6 bases). V gave up 1 base and J gave up 2 bases, with 13 bases separating them. Per germline, CDR1 SGHRS and CDR2 YFSETQ. The CDR3 is 15 amino acids. The CDR3 coding sequence is TGCGCCAGCAGCTTGTGGGACAAGTTAGCCTACGAGCAGTACTTC. Translating it yields CASSLWDKLAYEQYF.

The V call is TRBV29-1, the J call TRBJ1-2; a weak D match, TRBD1 (6 bases). V was clipped by 6 bases and J by 0 bases, with 23 bases between them. The CDR3 runs to 17 residues. CDR1 and CDR2 from the germline V gene are SQVTM and ANQGSEA. CDR3 region: CSVANRETLNSNYGYTF. The CDR3 DNA reads as TGCAGCGTAGCAAACAGGGAGACCCTAAATTCTAACTATGGCTACACCTTC.

The chain combines TRBV12-3 or TRBV12-4 with TRBJ2-7; D is uncertain. This CDR3 is 14 amino acids long. V lost 5 bases to trimming and J lost 2 bases, with 13 bases between them. The CDR3 sequence is CASSELNLPYEQYF. The CDR3 nucleotides are TGTGCCAGCAGTGAATTAAATCTCCCCTACGAGCAGTACTTC.

The chain has TRBV19 and TRBJ2-7, with 7 nucleotides matching TRBD2. Germline V CDR1 and CDR2: LNHDA, SQIVND (reference sequence). After removal of 5 bases from V and 3 bases from J, the junction contained 7 bases not matched to a gene. CDR3 length: 14 residues. The CDR3 region has the DNA TGTGCCAGTAGTTTCACTAGCGCCGTCTACGAGCAGTACTTC. Translating gives CASSFTSAVYEQYF.

The gene calls are TRBV28 and TRBJ2-1, with no clear D. Trimming took 0 bases from V and 8 from J, leaving 11 bases between them. The CDR3 runs to 14 residues. Germline CDR1 MDHEN, CDR2 SYDVKM. The CDR3 loop is CASSLWGRAYEQFF. In DNA form, the CDR3 reads TGTGCCAGCAGTTTATGGGGTAGAGCGTATGAGCAGTTCTTC.

The chain is built from TRBV5-1 and TRBJ2-2, with 7 bases aligning to TRBD1. V lost 5 bases, J lost 3 bases, and 4 bases stayed unmatched. Germline loops: CDR1 SGHRS, CDR2 YFSETQ. This CDR3 region has 14 residues. CDR3: CASRKDRDTGELFF. The CDR3 region has the DNA TGCGCCAGCAGAAAAGACAGGGACACCGGGGAGCTGTTTTTT.

The chain is built from TRBV29-1 and TRBJ2-7, with TRBD2 identical over 8 bases. V trimming: 4 bases; J trimming: 6 bases; junction bases outside the gene matches: 5. Germline values: CDR1 SQVTM, CDR2 ANQGSEA. The CDR3 is 12 residues long. CDR3 coding DNA: TGCAGCGTTGGTGCGGGGGGCGTCGAGCAGTACTTC. This sequence encodes CSVGAGGVEQYF.

The rearrangement joins TRBV5-6 to TRBJ1-2; TRBD1 aligns across 10 bases. The CDR3 consists of 16 residues. Germline CDR1 SGHDT, CDR2 YYEEEE. V lost 0 bases, J lost 6 bases, and 8 bases stayed unmatched. CDR3 amino acids: CASSLVRSDRGDGYTF. CDR3 bases: TGTGCCAGCAGCTTGGTTCGATCGGACAGGGGGGATGGCTACACCTTC.

This clonotype was seen a few times. V is TRBV4-3 and J is TRBJ2-7; D unclear. Germline V CDR1 and CDR2: LGHNA, YSLEER. Between the trimmed V and J ends, which lost 3 bases and 3 bases, there was a span of 12 bases. This CDR3 spans 14 amino acids. CDR3 residues: CASSQGPDLYEQYF. The CDR3 DNA follows: TGCGCCAGCAGCCAGGGCCCGGATCTCTACGAGCAGTACTTC.

V is TRBV7-2 and J is TRBJ2-1; D is possibly TRBD1 (5 bases). The CDR3 is made up of 14 amino acids. CDR1 is SGHTA and CDR2 is FQGNSA in the germline V gene. Trimming removed 5 bases at V and 5 bases at J, with 13 bases between. The CDR3 protein is CASSPNGAHNEQFF. The CDR3 coding sequence is TGTGCCAGCAGCCCCAATGGGGCACACAATGAGCAGTTCTTC.

The V call is TRBV4-2, the J call TRBJ2-1, with 10 bases aligning to TRBD2. Per the germline V gene, CDR1 is LGHNA and CDR2 is YNFKEQ. The CDR3 has 14 amino acids. V gave up 7 bases and J gave up 5 bases; unmatched junction bases: 5. CDR3 protein: CASTTSGTHNEQFF. The DNA of the CDR3 is TGTGCCAGCACCACTAGCGGGACCCACAATGAGCAGTTCTTC.

This chain connects TRBV11-1 to TRBJ2-1; the match to TRBD2 covers 12 bases. The CDR3 is 15 residues long. J was trimmed by 7 bases and V by 3 bases; bases with no gene match: 4. Germline V CDR1 and CDR2: SGHAT, FQDESV (reference sequence). The CDR3 reads CASSLYTSGRNEQFF. The CDR3 DNA follows: TGTGCCAGCAGCTTGTACACTAGCGGGAGGAATGAGCAGTTCTTC.

The V call is TRBV4-3, the J call TRBJ1-1; 8 positions agree with TRBD1. V gave up 2 bases and J gave up 5 bases; unmatched junction bases: 7. CDR1 is LGHNA and CDR2 is YSLEER in the germline V gene. This CDR3 spans 15 amino acids. The CDR3 DNA is TGCGCCAGCAGCCAATTACAGGGGGAGAGAACTGAAGCTTTCTTT. Protein: CASSQLQGERTEAFF.

The rearrangement joins TRBV20-1 to TRBJ2-5; 9 nucleotides agree with TRBD1. Per the germline V gene, CDR1 is DFQATT and CDR2 is SNEGSKA (reference sequence). Losses at the gene ends were 5 bases for V and 4 bases for J; bases not matched to a gene: 8. This CDR3 comprises 14 residues. CDR3 in DNA: TGCAGTGCTCTTTGGACAGGGGAAATAGAGACCCAGTACTTC. Protein sequence: CSALWTGEIETQYF.

The chain couples TRBV11-2 to TRBJ2-3; D might be TRBD2 (5 bases). Germline V gene lookup returns CDR1 SGHAT and CDR2 FQNNGV. The CDR3 consists of 15 residues. The ends were cut back, 3 bases at V and 0 bases at J, with 10 bases in the middle. The CDR3 DNA follows: TGTGCCAGCAGCTTTGGACTTTCTAGCACAGATACGCAGTATTTT. Translated: CASSFGLSSTDTQYF.

The J gene is TRBJ2-6, the V gene TRBV7-9, with D unclear. The CDR3 runs to 15 residues. The germline CDR1 and CDR2 sequences are SEHNR and FQNEAQ (reference sequence). Trimming cost V 1 base and J 12 bases, with 16 bases left between them. CDR3 amino acids: CASSLVLGLGSVLTF. The CDR3 nucleotides are TGTGCCAGCAGCTTAGTGCTCGGTTTAGGGTCCGTCCTGACTTTC.

The rearrangement joins TRBV4-3 to TRBJ2-1, with D tentatively TRBD1 (6 bases). CDR3 size: 14 residues. The ends were cut back, 2 bases at V and 8 bases at J, with 13 bases in the middle. Germline-derived CDR1 and CDR2 are LGHNA and YSLEER. CDR3 protein: CASSQNLQGHEQFF. The CDR3 coding sequence is TGCGCCAGCAGCCAAAACTTACAGGGACATGAGCAGTTCTTC.